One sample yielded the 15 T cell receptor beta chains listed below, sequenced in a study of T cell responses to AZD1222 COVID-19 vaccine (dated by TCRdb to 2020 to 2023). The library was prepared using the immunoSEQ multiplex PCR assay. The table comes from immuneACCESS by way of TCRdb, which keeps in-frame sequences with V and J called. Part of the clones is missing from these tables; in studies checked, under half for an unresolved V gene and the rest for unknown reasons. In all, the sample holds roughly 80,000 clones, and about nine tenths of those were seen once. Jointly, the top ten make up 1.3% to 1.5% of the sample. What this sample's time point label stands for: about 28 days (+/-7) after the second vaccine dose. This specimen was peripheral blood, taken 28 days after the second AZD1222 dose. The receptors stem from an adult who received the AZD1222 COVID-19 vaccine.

This CDR3 is CASTPGQGIYSYGYTF. CDR3 DNA: TGTGCCAGCACCCCGGGACAGGGAATCTACTCCTATGGCTACACCTTC. This sequence joins TRBV2 and TRBJ1-2, with 9 bases fitting TRBD1. The CDR3 has 16 amino acids. The V and J ends lost 7 bases and 4 bases, in that order; junction bases with no gene match: 13. CDR1 is SNHLY and CDR2 is FYNNEI in the germline V gene.

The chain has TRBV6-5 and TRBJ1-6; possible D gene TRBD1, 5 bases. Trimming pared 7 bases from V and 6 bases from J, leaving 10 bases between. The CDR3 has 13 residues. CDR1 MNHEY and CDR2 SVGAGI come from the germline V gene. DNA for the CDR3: TGTGCCAGCAAACGACAGTCTAATTCACCCCTCCACTTT. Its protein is CASKRQSNSPLHF.

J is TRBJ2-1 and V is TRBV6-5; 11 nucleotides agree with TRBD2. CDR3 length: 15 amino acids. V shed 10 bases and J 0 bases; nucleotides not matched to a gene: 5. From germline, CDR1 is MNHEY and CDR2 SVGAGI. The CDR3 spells CATGTSGSSYNEQFF. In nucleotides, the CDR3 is TGTGCCACCGGGACTAGCGGTTCCTCCTACAATGAGCAGTTCTTC.

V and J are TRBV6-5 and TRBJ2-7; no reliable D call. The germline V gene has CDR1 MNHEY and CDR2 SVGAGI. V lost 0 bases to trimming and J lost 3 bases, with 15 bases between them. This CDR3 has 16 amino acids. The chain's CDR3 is CASSYSRTAPGYEQYF. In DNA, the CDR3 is TGTGCCAGCAGTTACTCGAGGACGGCCCCGGGCTACGAGCAGTACTTC.

The DNA for the CDR3 is TGTGCTAGTGGTTCCGGGACAGGGGGCGCGGGAGCTTTCTTT. Amino acids: CASGSGTGGAGAFF. This chain uses TRBV12-5 with TRBJ1-1; 12 bases are a match to TRBD1. The CDR3 has 14 residues. The germline V gene encodes CDR1 LGHNT and CDR2 FRNRAP. Trimming took 4 bases from V and 10 from J; bases not matched to a gene: 7.

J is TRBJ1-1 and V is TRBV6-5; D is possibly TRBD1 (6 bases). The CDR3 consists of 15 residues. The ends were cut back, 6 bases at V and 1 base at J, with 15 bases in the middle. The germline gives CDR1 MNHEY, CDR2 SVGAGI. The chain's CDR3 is CASSNTGRGNTEAFF. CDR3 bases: TGTGCCAGCAGCAATACAGGGAGAGGGAACACTGAAGCTTTCTTT.

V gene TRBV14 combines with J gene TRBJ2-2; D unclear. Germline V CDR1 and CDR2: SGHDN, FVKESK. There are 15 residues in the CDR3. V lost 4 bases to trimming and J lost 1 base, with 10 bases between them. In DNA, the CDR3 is TGTGCCAGCAGCCCGCCTGGTTTGAACACCGGGGAGCTGTTTTTT. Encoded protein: CASSPPGLNTGELFF.

The CDR3 protein is CASSLAPNEQYF. CDR3 nucleotides: TGTGCCAGCAGTTTAGCGCCCAACGAGCAGTACTTC. This rearrangement joins TRBV12-3 or TRBV12-4 to TRBJ2-7; D is uncertain. The ends were cut back, 0 bases at V and 5 bases at J, with 5 bases in the middle. This CDR3 spans 12 amino acids.

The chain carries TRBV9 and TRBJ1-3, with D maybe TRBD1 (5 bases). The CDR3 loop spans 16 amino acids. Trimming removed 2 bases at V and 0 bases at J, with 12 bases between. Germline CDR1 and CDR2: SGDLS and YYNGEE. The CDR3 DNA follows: TGTGCCAGCAGCGTTCAAGGGGTACACTCTGGAAACACCATATATTTT. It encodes CASSVQGVHSGNTIYF.

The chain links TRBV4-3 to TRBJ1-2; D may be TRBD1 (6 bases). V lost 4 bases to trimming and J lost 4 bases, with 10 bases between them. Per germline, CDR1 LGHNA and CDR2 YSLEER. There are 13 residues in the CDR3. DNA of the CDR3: TGCGCCAGCAGCCGGACAGTTTCCTATGGCTACACCTTC. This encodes CASSRTVSYGYTF.

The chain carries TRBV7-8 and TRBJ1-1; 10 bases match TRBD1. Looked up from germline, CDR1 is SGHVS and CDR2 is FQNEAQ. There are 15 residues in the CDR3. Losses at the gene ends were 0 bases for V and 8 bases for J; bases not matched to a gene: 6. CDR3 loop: CASSLAKLDRGEAFF. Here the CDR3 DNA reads TGTGCCAGCAGCTTAGCAAAATTGGACAGGGGGGAAGCTTTCTTT.

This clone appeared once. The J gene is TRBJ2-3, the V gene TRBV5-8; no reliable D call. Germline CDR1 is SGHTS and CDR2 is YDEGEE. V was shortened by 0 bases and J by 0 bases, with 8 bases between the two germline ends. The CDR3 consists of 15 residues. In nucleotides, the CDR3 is TGTGCCAGCAGCTTGGAACCAGCTAGCACAGATACGCAGTATTTT. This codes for CASSLEPASTDTQYF.

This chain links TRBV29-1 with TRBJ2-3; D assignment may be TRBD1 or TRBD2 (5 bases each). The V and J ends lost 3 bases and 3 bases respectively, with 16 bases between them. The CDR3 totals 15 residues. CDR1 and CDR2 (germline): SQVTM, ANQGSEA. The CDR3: CSVDSWQWGTDTQYF. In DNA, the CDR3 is TGCAGCGTTGACTCGTGGCAGTGGGGGACAGATACGCAGTATTTT.

The CDR3 sequence is CASSQADRRTEAFF. The CDR3 DNA reads as TGTGCCAGCAGCCAGGCCGACAGACGCACTGAAGCTTTCTTT. The J gene is TRBJ1-1, the V gene TRBV3-1 (or the pseudogene TRBV3-2); a possible D gene is TRBD1 (5 bases). V lost 3 bases to trimming and J lost 4 bases, with 12 bases between them. The germline gives CDR1 LGHDT, CDR2 YNNKEL (reference sequence). This CDR3 region has 14 residues.

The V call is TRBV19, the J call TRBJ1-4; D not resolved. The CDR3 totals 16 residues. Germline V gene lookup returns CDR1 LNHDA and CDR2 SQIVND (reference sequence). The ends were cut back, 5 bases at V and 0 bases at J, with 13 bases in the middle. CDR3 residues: CASSQRPFATNEKLFF. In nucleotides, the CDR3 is TGTGCCAGTAGTCAGCGTCCCTTTGCAACTAATGAAAAACTGTTTTTT. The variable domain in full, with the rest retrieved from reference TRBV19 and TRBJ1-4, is DGGITQSPKYLFRKEGQNVTLSCEQNLNHDAMYWYRQDPGQGLRLIYYSQIVNDFQKGDIAEGYSVSREKKESFPLTVTSAQKNPTAFYLCASSQRPFATNEKLFFGSGTQLSVL.